The 8 T cell receptor beta chains given below trace back to one sample, sequenced in a study of blood T cell repertoires in COVID-19. TCRdb keeps only in-frame clones here, not all; method: immunoSEQ multiplex PCR. The sample shows about 46,000 clones, 75% to 90% of them seen only once. Sequences were obtained from peripheral blood. These receptors were obtained from a woman older than 75 with COVID-19, enrolled during active disease.

This chain connects TRBV19 to TRBJ1-1; 7 bases are shared with TRBD1. Germline V gene lookup returns CDR1 LNHDA and CDR2 SQIVND (reference sequence). V lost 3 bases, J lost 5 bases, and 6 bases stayed unmatched. This CDR3 is built from 14 residues. The CDR3 protein is CASSIGGGLTEAFF. The CDR3 nucleotides read TGTGCCAGTAGTATTGGAGGGGGCCTTACTGAAGCTTTCTTT.

The gene calls are TRBV10-3 and TRBJ2-2; D possibly corresponds to TRBD1 (6 bases). V was shortened by 4 bases and J by 0 bases, with 18 bases between the two germline ends. Germline V gene lookup returns CDR1 ENHRY and CDR2 SYGVKD. The CDR3 consists of 18 residues. CDR3: CAISASPGDAANTGELFF. DNA of the CDR3: TGTGCCATCAGTGCTAGCCCAGGGGACGCGGCGAACACCGGGGAGCTGTTTTTT.

This chain uses TRBV4-3 with TRBJ2-1, with a possible D match to TRBD2 (5 bases). V was shortened by 3 bases and J by 7 bases, with 16 bases between the two germline ends. This CDR3 spans 15 amino acids. Germline V lookup: CDR1 LGHNA, CDR2 YSLEER. The chain's CDR3 is CASSQQPGLGNEQFF. The CDR3 DNA follows: TGCGCCAGCAGCCAGCAGCCGGGGTTGGGGAATGAGCAGTTCTTC.

The chain uses TRBV7-3 and TRBJ2-3; D possibly corresponds to TRBD2 (6 bases). The V end lost 5 bases, the J end lost 0 bases, and 15 bases lay between the germline ends. The length of the CDR3 is 16 residues. Looked up from germline, CDR1 is SGHTA and CDR2 is FQGTGA. The CDR3 DNA follows: TGTGCCAGCAGCCCGCAACTAGCCGGCAGCACAGATACGCAGTATTTT. Amino acid sequence: CASSPQLAGSTDTQYF.

Details on this clone: Other DNA sequences in this sample translate to the same CDR3. The V and J genes are TRBV6-5 and TRBJ1-2; 9 bases line up with TRBD1. Germline V gene sequence: CDR1 MNHEY, CDR2 SVGAGI. The CDR3 runs to 14 residues. The V gene end was trimmed by 6 bases and the J gene end by 4 bases; junction bases not matched to a gene: 6. CDR3 bases: TGTGCCAGCAGCCCCCGGGGACAGGGCTATGGCTACACCTTC. Translated, it gives CASSPRGQGYGYTF.

The CDR3 loop reads CASSFQTPRDEQFF. CDR3 DNA sequence: TGTGCCAGCAGCTTTCAAACCCCTCGGGATGAGCAGTTCTTC. J is TRBJ2-1 and V is TRBV5-8, with no clear D. Trimming removed 2 bases at V and 8 bases at J, with 14 bases between. CDR3 length: 14 residues. CDR1 is SGHTS and CDR2 is YDEGEE in the germline V gene.

This chain uses TRBV4-1 with TRBJ1-5; D ambiguous. V was cut by 0 bases and J by 0 bases, with 9 bases left in between. The CDR3 has 16 amino acids. Germline CDR1 reads MGHRA; CDR2 reads YSYEKL. The CDR3 reads CASSQDPRNSNQPQHF. The CDR3 nucleotides read TGCGCCAGCAGCCAAGATCCCAGGAATAGCAATCAGCCCCAGCATTTT.

The rearrangement uses TRBV11-3 and TRBJ2-2; D remains ambiguous. Germline CDR1 reads SGHNT; CDR2 reads YENEEA. The CDR3 contains 13 residues. Trimming left V 5 bases short and J 1 base short, with 5 bases between. The CDR3 loop reads CASSLLNTGELFF. DNA for the CDR3: TGTGCCAGCAGCCTTCTGAACACCGGGGAGCTGTTTTTT.